A selection of T cell receptor beta chains follows, all from one sample in a study of regulatory T cells in long-lasting Graves disease. MiXCR, run by TCRdb on the multiplex PCR reads, gives a single entry per CDR3 protein. Among roughly 500,000 distinct CDR3 sequences listed, under 25% were seen once. Sequencing was performed on peripheral blood mononuclear cells (PBMCs), taken when the disease was refractory, from a patient treated with antithyroid drugs. The receptors here all came from a female donor with Graves disease. Each CDR3 is given with its conserved first and last residue. The order of the fields is CDR3 DNA, CDR3 protein, J gene, CDR3 length, V gene, D gene, clone size. D genes are given only for firm matches. Some rows mark clone size as missing; the rest say once, few, many or name a class of expanded clone.

TGTGCCAGCAGCCCGAGTCTAGTCACAGATACGCAGTATTTT | CASSPSLVTDTQYF | TRBJ2-3 | 14 | TRBV11-3 | - | -
TGTGCCAGCAGCGAACGTCAACAGAGTTACTATGGCTACACCTTC | CASSERQQSYYGYTF | TRBJ1-2 | 15 | TRBV7-8 | - | -
TGTGCCAGCAGCTTGTCGCGGAGTGTTACTTATAGCTCTGGGGCCAACGTCCTGACTTTC | CASSLSRSVTYSSGANVLTF | TRBJ2-6 | 20 | TRBV5-5 | - | -
TGCAGCGTTTCGAGTCTCTTGAACACTGAAGCTTTCTTT | CSVSSLLNTEAFF | TRBJ1-1 | 13 | TRBV29-1 | - | many
TGTGCCTGCAAAGCCCGGAAAAAAAGGGAGGGAAATGAGCAGTTCTTC | CACKARKKREGNEQFF | TRBJ2-1 | 16 | TRBV30 | TRBD2 | few
TGTGCCTGGAAGAGGACAGGGTTTGAAAAACTGTTTTTT | CAWKRTGFEKLFF | TRBJ1-4 | 13 | TRBV30 | TRBD1 | -
TGTGCCAGCATGGAAGAGGGTTGGAATCAGCCCCAGCATTTT | CASMEEGWNQPQHF | TRBJ1-5 | 14 | TRBV12-3/TRBV12-4 | - | many
TGTGCCAGCAGCTTGACAGGGATAGTCACAGATACGCAGTATTTT | CASSLTGIVTDTQYF | TRBJ2-3 | 15 | TRBV11-2 | TRBD1 | few
TGTGCTAGTGGTTCGCCCTTGAACACTGAAGCTTTCTTT | CASGSPLNTEAFF | TRBJ1-1 | 13 | TRBV12-5 | - | many
TGTGCCAGCAGCCCCCGGACGAAAGATGGCTACACCTTC | CASSPRTKDGYTF | TRBJ1-2 | 13 | TRBV11-2 | - | many
TGTGCCAGTACTATGGCGGGGTATGGCTACACCTTC | CASTMAGYGYTF | TRBJ1-2 | 12 | TRBV19 | - | many
TGTGCCAGCAGCGATAATAGACGCACCCACTATGGCTACACCTTC | CASSDNRRTHYGYTF | TRBJ1-2 | 15 | TRBV9 | - | once
TGCAGCGTGGGACTAGCGGGAGTAGGCGAGCAGTACTTC | CSVGLAGVGEQYF | TRBJ2-7 | 13 | TRBV29-1 | TRBD2 | few
TGTGCCAGCCGAGATTTGAATGGCTACACCTTC | CASRDLNGYTF | TRBJ1-2 | 11 | TRBV7-8 | - | many
TGTGCCAGCAGCCTAGGGGGACAGTCCGACGAGCAGTACTTC | CASSLGGQSDEQYF | TRBJ2-7 | 14 | TRBV7-3 | TRBD1 | few
TGTGCCAGTATTCCAAATAGAGCCTATATCGATGGCTACACCTTC | CASIPNRAYIDGYTF | TRBJ1-2 | 15 | TRBV19 | - | few
TGTGCCAGCAGCTCGCGCTCGACTAGCGGGAGACGAGAGACCCAGTACTTC | CASSSRSTSGRRETQYF | TRBJ2-5 | 17 | TRBV7-2 | TRBD2 | many
TGTGCCAGCAGCTTGGCAAGGATAGTTTGGACCCAGTACTTC | CASSLARIVWTQYF | TRBJ2-5 | 14 | TRBV5-6 | - | once
TGTGCCAGCAGGAGGGTCACCGGAGCTTTCTTT | CASRRVTGAFF | TRBJ1-1 | 11 | TRBV28 | - | many
TGTGCCAGCAGCCCTCACCGGAGCGGAGGGGCCGGGGAGCTGTTTTTT | CASSPHRSGGAGELFF | TRBJ2-2 | 16 | TRBV14 | - | once
TGTGCCAGCAGTTTACCAACACGCCAATCTCGATCTGGGGCCAACGTCCTGACTTTC | CASSLPTRQSRSGANVLTF | TRBJ2-6 | 19 | TRBV28 | - | -
TGTGCCATCAGTGCAAGGACAGGGGGCGACTATGGCTACACCTTC | CAISARTGGDYGYTF | TRBJ1-2 | 15 | TRBV10-3 | TRBD1 | many
TGTGCCAGCAGCCAAACAGGGGGGACCGAAGCTTTCTTT | CASSQTGGTEAFF | TRBJ1-1 | 13 | TRBV28 | TRBD1 | many
TGCAGCGTCCTCCGGGACGGACAACTGAACTATGGCTACACCTTC | CSVLRDGQLNYGYTF | TRBJ1-2 | 15 | TRBV29-1 | - | -
TGTGCCAGCAGTACCCTTGGACTAGCGGGAGGATATGAGCAGTTCTTC | CASSTLGLAGGYEQFF | TRBJ2-1 | 16 | TRBV6-1 | TRBD2 | -
TGCAGTGCCACTCAGGGGGGCATAAAGACCCAGTACTTC | CSATQGGIKTQYF | TRBJ2-5 | 13 | TRBV20-1 | - | few
TGCAGTGCTAGCGGAACCGGGGAGCTGTTTTTT | CSASGTGELFF | TRBJ2-2 | 11 | TRBV20-1 | - | -
TGCAGTGCCGGGACCGGGACAGGGACCTACGAGCAGTACTTC | CSAGTGTGTYEQYF | TRBJ2-7 | 14 | TRBV20-1 | TRBD1 | few
TGTGCCAGCAGCATTTTCGGGGGTCAGAACGACTATGAGGAGACCCAGTACTTC | CASSIFGGQNDYEETQYF | TRBJ2-5 | 18 | TRBV28 | - | many
TGTGCCAGCAGTCGGGGCGGGGGGGGCATTCAGTACTTC | CASSRGGGGIQYF | TRBJ2-4 | 13 | TRBV12-3/TRBV12-4 | TRBD2 | many
TGTGCCAGTAGTCCCATTAGCAATCAGCCCCAGCATTTT | CASSPISNQPQHF | TRBJ1-5 | 13 | TRBV19 | - | -
TGTGCCAGCTCACCAGGGGTCGGGAGACACACCGGGGAGCTGTTTTTT | CASSPGVGRHTGELFF | TRBJ2-2 | 16 | TRBV18 | - | -
TGTGCCAGCAGCACGAGGACTAGCGGGGGGGCAGCAAATGAGCAGTTCTTC | CASSTRTSGGAANEQFF | TRBJ2-1 | 17 | TRBV7-2 | TRBD2 | once
TGTGCCAGCAGCTTAGCGCAGGAAGGGGAGCTGTTTTTT | CASSLAQEGELFF | TRBJ2-2 | 13 | TRBV7-2 | - | few
TGTGCCATCAGTGAGTATCCAGGGAATTCACCCCTCCACTTT | CAISEYPGNSPLHF | TRBJ1-6 | 14 | TRBV10-3 | - | many
TGTGCCAGCAACGGGACACCCCAGGGCTACGAGCAGTACTTC | CASNGTPQGYEQYF | TRBJ2-7 | 14 | TRBV2 | - | many
TGTGCCAGCAGTGTAGAGCTTACTGATACGCAGTATTTT | CASSVELTDTQYF | TRBJ2-3 | 13 | TRBV2 | - | few
TGTGCCAGCAGTTTTTTCCAGGCCGAATATAATTCACCCCTCCACTTT | CASSFFQAEYNSPLHF | TRBJ1-6 | 16 | TRBV28 | - | many
TGTGCCAGCTCACCGATCGGCCAGGGAGGAGGAAATGGCTACACCTTC | CASSPIGQGGGNGYTF | TRBJ1-2 | 16 | TRBV18 | - | -
TGTGCCTGGAGAAAATGGGACAGGGTGGCCTCGGGGGGCTACACCTTC | CAWRKWDRVASGGYTF | TRBJ1-2 | 16 | TRBV30 | TRBD1 | -
TGTGCCATCAGTGAGTCAGGTGGCCGGGGGGACACTGAAGCTTTCTTT | CAISESGGRGDTEAFF | TRBJ1-1 | 16 | TRBV10-3 | - | -
TGTGCCAGCAGCCGACTATCCTCCTACGAGCAGTACTTC | CASSRLSSYEQYF | TRBJ2-7 | 13 | TRBV7-8 | - | -
TGTGCCACCAGCAAACAGTTCTCTGGGGCCAACGTCCTGACTTTC | CATSKQFSGANVLTF | TRBJ2-6 | 15 | TRBV15 | - | many
TGTGCTAGTGGTAGGGTAAATCAGCCCCAGCATTTT | CASGRVNQPQHF | TRBJ1-5 | 12 | TRBV12-5 | - | many
TGCAGTGCCACCAGGACAGCCTTGAACTATGGCTACACCTTC | CSATRTALNYGYTF | TRBJ1-2 | 14 | TRBV20-1 | - | many
TGTGCCTGGAGTGTACAGAGCAATCAGCCCCAGCATTTT | CAWSVQSNQPQHF | TRBJ1-5 | 13 | TRBV30 | - | many
TGTGCCAGCAGTCGGACTGGCTACACCTTC | CASSRTGYTF | TRBJ1-2 | 10 | TRBV28 | - | many
TGTGCCAGCAGCTTAAGGGCACCGGATTCACCCCTCCACTTT | CASSLRAPDSPLHF | TRBJ1-6 | 14 | TRBV7-6 | - | -
TGTGCCAGCAGTATACAACTCGACACTGAAGCTTTCTTT | CASSIQLDTEAFF | TRBJ1-1 | 13 | TRBV12-3/TRBV12-4 | - | many
TGTGCCAGCAGTTTAACAGGGGAAACCCACAGTGAGCAGTTCTTC | CASSLTGETHSEQFF | TRBJ2-1 | 15 | TRBV28 | TRBD1 | -
TGTGCCAGTACAGATTTTCACTCTGGAAACACCATATATTTT | CASTDFHSGNTIYF | TRBJ1-3 | 14 | TRBV28 | - | many
TGTGCCAGCTCGGGAGGGACAGGGTTCACTGAAGCTTTCTTT | CASSGGTGFTEAFF | TRBJ1-1 | 14 | TRBV18 | TRBD1 | few
TGTGCCAGCAGCCCGCCCTCCGGTCAGCCCCAGCATTTT | CASSPPSGQPQHF | TRBJ1-5 | 13 | TRBV7-2 | - | many